These 13 T cell receptor beta chains share one sample of origin, sequenced in a study of PD-1 blockade in mismatch repair-deficient tumors. Using immunoSEQ multiplex PCR, the repertoire was profiled, and TCRdb retains in-frame clones only, with some absent. The repertoire holds tens of thousands of clones, with approximately 78% as singletons. The sample was peripheral blood, taken 44 weeks after starting pembrolizumab. These receptors were taken from an adult with mismatch repair-deficient cancer.

The chain joins TRBV6-5 to TRBJ1-1; no reliable D call. The CDR3 covers 14 residues. Trimming removed 0 bases at V and 1 base at J, with 6 bases between. From germline, CDR1 is MNHEY and CDR2 SVGAGI. This chain's CDR3 is CASSYSGGNTEAFF. The CDR3 bases are TGTGCCAGCAGTTACTCAGGCGGGAACACTGAAGCTTTCTTT.

This clone was detected only once. The V and J genes are TRBV29-1 and TRBJ2-3; TRBD1 agrees at 8 bases. After removal of 1 base from V and 2 bases from J, the junction contained 8 bases not matched to a gene. This CDR3 has 16 amino acids. Looked up from germline, CDR1 is SQVTM and CDR2 is ANQGSEA. The CDR3 bases are TGCAGCGTTGAAGGCACCTCAGGGGGCTTCACAGATACGCAGTATTTT. Translation gives CSVEGTSGGFTDTQYF.

The chain employs TRBV4-1 and TRBJ2-7; TRBD1 might be the D (5 bases). Deletions cut 0 bases from V and 7 bases from J, with 16 bases between. Germline V lookup: CDR1 MGHRA, CDR2 YSYEKL. The length of the CDR3 is 15 residues. The CDR3 reads CASSQDGARALEQYF. CDR3 nucleotide sequence: TGCGCCAGCAGCCAAGATGGTGCCAGGGCTCTGGAGCAGTACTTC.

The V and J genes are TRBV7-2 and TRBJ1-5; TRBD1 matches 9 bases. The CDR3 is 14 amino acids. The trim removed 5 bases at V and 3 bases at J, leaving 2 bases unmatched. Germline V gene lookup returns CDR1 SGHTA and CDR2 FQGNSA. The CDR3 DNA sequence: TGTGCCAGCAGCCGGACAGGGGACAATCAGCCCCAGCATTTT. Translated: CASSRTGDNQPQHF.

The chain joins TRBV11-2 to TRBJ2-2, with D possibly TRBD2 on 6 matching bases. Between the trimmed V and J ends, which lost 6 bases and 7 bases, there was a span of 15 bases. Germline V CDR1 and CDR2: SGHAT, FQNNGV. This CDR3 has 14 residues. Written as DNA, the CDR3 is TGTGCCAGCAGTCCCTCGACTAGTAGCGGGGAGCTGTTTTTT. Its protein is CASSPSTSSGELFF.

This chain uses TRBV7-9 with TRBJ2-1; 12 positions match TRBD2. Trimming removed 0 bases from V and 8 bases from J; junction bases left unmatched: 5. This CDR3 contains 16 residues. Looked up from germline, CDR1 is SEHNR and CDR2 is FQNEAQ (reference sequence). CDR3 bases: TGTGCCAGCAGCTTAGCGACTAGCGGGGGACTTCATGAGCAGTTCTTC. Amino acid sequence: CASSLATSGGLHEQFF.

The rearrangement links TRBV19 to TRBJ2-7; D might be TRBD1 or TRBD2, each matching 5 bases. The germline V gene encodes CDR1 LNHDA and CDR2 SQIVND (reference sequence). The V gene lost 2 bases and the J gene lost 0 bases, with 14 bases spanning the gap. This CDR3 spans 16 amino acids. The CDR3 bases are TGTGCCAGTAGTATAAATGGGGGTGGAAGCTCCTACGAGCAGTACTTC. This sequence encodes CASSINGGGSSYEQYF.

The chain couples TRBV10-2 to TRBJ1-4, with D maybe TRBD1 (5 bases). V was cut by 6 bases and J by 2 bases, with 10 bases left in between. The CDR3 spans 14 residues. Per germline, CDR1 WSHSY and CDR2 SAAADI. CDR3 nucleotides: TGCGCCAGCAGAGGGACGTCTACTAATGAAAAACTGTTTTTT. Its translation is CASRGTSTNEKLFF.

The V call is TRBV30, the J call TRBJ2-5, with D perhaps given as TRBD1 or TRBD2 (6 bases each). This CDR3 comprises 14 residues. Trimming removed 4 bases from V and 5 bases from J, with 17 bases in between. From germline, CDR1 is GTSNPN and CDR2 SVGIG (reference sequence). The DNA of the CDR3 is TGTGCCTGGACGTCAGGGGAGGTTTTGGAGACCCAGTACTTC. Protein: CAWTSGEVLETQYF.

The chain employs TRBV7-2 and TRBJ1-1, with D possibly being TRBD1 (6 bases). Trimming stripped 0 bases from V and 5 bases from J, with 10 bases between. Germline V gene sequence: CDR1 SGHTA, CDR2 FQGNSA. The CDR3 contains 14 residues. In nucleotides, the CDR3 is TGTGCCAGCAGCTTAGCCGGACAGTCGACTGAAGCTTTCTTT. Protein sequence: CASSLAGQSTEAFF.

This clone was observed a handful of times. The chain employs TRBV5-4 and TRBJ2-5; 7 nucleotides match TRBD1. The CDR3 sequence is 13 residues long. Germline lookup yields CDR1 SGHNT and CDR2 YYREEE (reference sequence). V lost 2 bases to trimming and J lost 5 bases; unmatched junction nucleotides: 3. The chain's CDR3 is CASSFDRVETQYF. CDR3 nucleotides: TGTGCCAGCAGCTTCGACAGGGTGGAGACCCAGTACTTC.

A few counts support this clone. The V and J genes are TRBV7-2 and TRBJ2-6; 7 nucleotides align to TRBD1. This CDR3 is 19 amino acids long. V trimming: 5 bases; J trimming: 0 bases; junction bases outside the gene matches: 13. Germline CDR1 reads SGHTA; CDR2 reads FQGNSA. CDR3 DNA: TGTGCCAGCAGCCCCCGGCCCCCGGGACAGTTCTCTGGGGCCAACGTCCTGACTTTC. Protein sequence: CASSPRPPGQFSGANVLTF.

This clone was seen more than once but under ten times. Other DNA sequences in this specimen translate into the identical CDR3. This rearrangement joins TRBV15 to TRBJ1-2; possibly TRBD1 for D (6 bases). This CDR3 contains 13 residues. The V gene lost 0 bases and the J gene lost 6 bases, with 8 bases spanning the gap. From germline, CDR1 is LNHNV and CDR2 YYDKDF (reference sequence). This chain's CDR3 is CATSREEGDGYTF. CDR3 DNA: TGTGCCACCAGCAGAGAGGAGGGGGATGGCTACACCTTC.